The clone carrying this T cell receptor beta chain came up a few times. Its specificity is unknown. CDR1 and CDR2 from the germline V gene are MNHEY and SVGEGT. Trimming took 7 bases from V and 4 from J, leaving 8 bases between them. The CDR3 extends over 12 amino acids. The entry originates in a study of T cells in Graves' hyperthyroidism and ophthalmopathy. Study-wide background: Peripheral blood was obtained at initial diagnosis, preceding any treatment. Broader study findings: Expanded thyroid clonotypes (above 0.001) were mostly also found in blood.

A sample of blood taken at first hyperthyroidism diagnosis preceded any ophthalmopathy symptoms. TCR beta CDR3 regions were amplified from RNA. First-round RT-PCR with HTBI primers amplified the TCR CDR3 region. TCRdb re-called the multiplex PCR reads with MiXCR, one entry per CDR3 protein. The sample consists of some 600,000 distinct CDR3 sequences, roughly 14% of them appearing once. The rearrangement uses TRBV6-2 or TRBV6-3 and TRBJ1-3, with no clear D. The sequence was obtained from a woman younger than 45 with Graves' hyperthyroidism that later progressed to Graves' ophthalmopathy. The sample comprised blood. In DNA form, the CDR3 reads TGTGCCAGCAAACCAGGAGGAAACACCATATATTTT. Protein product: CASKPGGNTIYF.